Below are 2 T cell receptor beta chains sequenced from a single sample in a study of Graves' ophthalmopathy and Graves' hyperthyroidism. RNA transcripts yielded amplified TCR beta CDR3 regions. HTBI primers served in a first-round RT-PCR, which a second-round multiplex PCR followed. TCRdb reprocessed the multiplex PCR reads with MiXCR, giving one entry per CDR3 protein. The repertoire holds over 150,000 distinct CDR3 sequences, with under 40% as singletons. The sample was peripheral blood. The source of these receptors is a woman aged 40 to 50 with Graves' ophthalmopathy.

This clonotype was recorded at least ten times. The chain employs TRBV7-8 and TRBJ1-5; 7 bases are a match to TRBD1. From germline, CDR1 is SGHVS and CDR2 FQNEAQ. The CDR3 loop spans 16 amino acids. V was pared by 5 bases and J by 1 base, with 8 bases of the junction left unmatched. CDR3 region: CASSQPGGGSNQPQHF. The CDR3 DNA sequence: TGTGCCAGCAGCCAGCCAGGGGGTGGGAGCAATCAGCCCCAGCATTTT.

This clonotype has more than one count but fewer than ten. The chain employs TRBV19 and TRBJ1-2; tentatively, D is TRBD1 (6 bases). Germline lookup yields CDR1 LNHDA and CDR2 SQIVND (reference sequence). The CDR3 covers 15 residues. The V gene lost 7 bases and the J gene lost 3 bases, with 18 bases spanning the gap. The CDR3, as DNA: TGTGCCAGTAACCCCTTGGGGGCTGGAGACTATGGCTACACCTTC. This translates into CASNPLGAGDYGYTF.